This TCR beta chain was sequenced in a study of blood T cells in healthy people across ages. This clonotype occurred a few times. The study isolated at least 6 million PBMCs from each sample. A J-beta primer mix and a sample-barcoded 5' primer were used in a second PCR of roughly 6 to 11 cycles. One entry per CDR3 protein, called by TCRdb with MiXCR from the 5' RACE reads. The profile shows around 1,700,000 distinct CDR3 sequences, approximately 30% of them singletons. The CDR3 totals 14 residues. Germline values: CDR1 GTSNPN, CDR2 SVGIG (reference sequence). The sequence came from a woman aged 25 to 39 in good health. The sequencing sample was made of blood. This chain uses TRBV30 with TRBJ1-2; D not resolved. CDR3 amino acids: CASKRVRSNYGYTF. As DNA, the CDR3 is TGTGCTTCGAAACGAGTCCGCAGTAACTATGGCTACACCTTC.